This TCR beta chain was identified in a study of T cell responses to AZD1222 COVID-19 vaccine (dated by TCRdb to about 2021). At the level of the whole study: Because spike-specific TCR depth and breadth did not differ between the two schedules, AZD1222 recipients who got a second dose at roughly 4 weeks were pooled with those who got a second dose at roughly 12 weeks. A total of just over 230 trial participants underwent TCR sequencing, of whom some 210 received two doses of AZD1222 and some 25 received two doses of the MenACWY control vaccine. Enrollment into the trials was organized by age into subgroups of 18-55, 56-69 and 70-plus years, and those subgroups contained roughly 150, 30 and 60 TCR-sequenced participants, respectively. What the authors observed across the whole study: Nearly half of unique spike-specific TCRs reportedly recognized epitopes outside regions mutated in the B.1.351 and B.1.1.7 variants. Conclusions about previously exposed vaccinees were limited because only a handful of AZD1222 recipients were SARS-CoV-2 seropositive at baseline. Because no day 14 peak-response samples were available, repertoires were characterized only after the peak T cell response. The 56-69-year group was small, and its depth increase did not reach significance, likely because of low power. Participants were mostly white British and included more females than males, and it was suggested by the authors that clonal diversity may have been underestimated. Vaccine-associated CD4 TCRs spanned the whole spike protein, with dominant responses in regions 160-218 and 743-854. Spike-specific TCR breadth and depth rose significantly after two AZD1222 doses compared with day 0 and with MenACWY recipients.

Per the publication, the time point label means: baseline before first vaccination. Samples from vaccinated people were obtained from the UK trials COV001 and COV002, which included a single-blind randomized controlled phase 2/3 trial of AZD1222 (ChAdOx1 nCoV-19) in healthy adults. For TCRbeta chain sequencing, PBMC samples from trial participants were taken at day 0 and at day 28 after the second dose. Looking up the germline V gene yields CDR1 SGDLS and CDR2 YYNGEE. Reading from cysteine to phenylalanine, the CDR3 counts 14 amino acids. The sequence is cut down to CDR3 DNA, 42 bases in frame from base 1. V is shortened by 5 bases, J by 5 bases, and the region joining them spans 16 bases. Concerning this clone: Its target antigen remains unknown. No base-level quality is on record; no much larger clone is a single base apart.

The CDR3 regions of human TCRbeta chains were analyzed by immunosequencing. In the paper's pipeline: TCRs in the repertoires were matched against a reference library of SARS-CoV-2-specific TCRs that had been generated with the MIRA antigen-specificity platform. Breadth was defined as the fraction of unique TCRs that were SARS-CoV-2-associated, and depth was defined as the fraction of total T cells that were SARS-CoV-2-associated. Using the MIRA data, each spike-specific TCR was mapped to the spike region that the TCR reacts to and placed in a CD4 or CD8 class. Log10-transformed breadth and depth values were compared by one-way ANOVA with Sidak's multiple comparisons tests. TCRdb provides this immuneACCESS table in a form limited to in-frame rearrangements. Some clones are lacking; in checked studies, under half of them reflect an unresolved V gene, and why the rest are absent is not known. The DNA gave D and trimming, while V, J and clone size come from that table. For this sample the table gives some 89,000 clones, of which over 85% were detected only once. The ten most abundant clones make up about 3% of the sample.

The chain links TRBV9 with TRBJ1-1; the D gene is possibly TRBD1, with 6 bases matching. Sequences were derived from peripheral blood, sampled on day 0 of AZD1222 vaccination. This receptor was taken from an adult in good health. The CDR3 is CASSESRGGTEAFF. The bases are TGTGCCAGCAGTGAATCCAGGGGTGGGACTGAAGCTTTCTTT. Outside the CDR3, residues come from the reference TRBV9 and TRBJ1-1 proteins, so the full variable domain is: DSGVTQTPKHLITATGQRVTLRCSPRSGDLSVYWYQQSLDQGLQFLIQYYNGEERAKGNILERFSAQQFPDLHSELNLSSLELGDSALYFCASSESRGGTEAFFGQGTRLTVV.